The TCR beta chain described here comes from a study of T cells in Graves' hyperthyroidism and ophthalmopathy. RNA transcripts were the template for amplifying TCR beta CDR3 regions. HTBI primers were used for first-round RT-PCR of the TCR CDR3. TCRdb recomputed calls from the multiplex PCR reads with MiXCR, one row per CDR3 protein. The sample shows around 600,000 distinct CDR3 sequences, about 15% of them seen only once. In this sample, this clonotype turned up many times. Per germline, CDR1 DFQATT and CDR2 SNEGSKA (reference sequence). CDR3 length: 14 amino acids. J lost 8 bases, V lost 3 bases, and 4 bases had no gene match.

The chain uses TRBV20-1 and TRBJ1-6; 10 bases line up with TRBD1. Material for sequencing was blood. This sequence was found in a woman in her 50s with Graves' ophthalmopathy. The CDR3 is CSARGGTGDSPLHF. As DNA, the CDR3 is TGCAGTGCTAGGGGGGGGACAGGGGATTCACCCCTCCACTTT.